This T cell receptor beta chain was obtained from a study of cytomegalovirus exposure and HLA in healthy donors. This clone came up once. Its antigen is as yet unknown. Amplification used 60 Vbeta primers and 13 Jbeta primers. Produced via immunoSEQ multiplex PCR; TCRdb's table is partial and in-frame only. Of some 140,000 clones in the sample, 80% were seen once. Study-level points and caveats: Later analysis found that TCR beta chains associated with HLA were more clonally expanded than other, equally common chains.

The CDR3 length is 16 residues. The germline V gene has CDR1 SNHLY and CDR2 FYNNEI. V lost 5 bases to trimming and J lost 7 bases; unmatched junction nucleotides: 8. The TCR was taken from a woman aged 40 to 50 in good health and CMV-seropositive. This chain joins TRBV2 and TRBJ2-1; 13 positions agree with TRBD2. The specimen was PBMCs. CDR3 sequence reads: CASSPSLAGGRNEQFF. In DNA form, the CDR3 reads TGTGCCAGCAGTCCCTCACTAGCGGGAGGGCGGAATGAGCAGTTCTTC. Full variable domain (rest looked up from reference TRBV2 and TRBJ2-1): EPEVTQTPSHQVTQMGQEVILRCVPISNHLYFYWYRQILGQKVEFLVSFYNNEISEKSEIFDDQFSVERPDGSNFTLKIRSTKLEDSAMYFCASSPSLAGGRNEQFFGPGTRLTVL.